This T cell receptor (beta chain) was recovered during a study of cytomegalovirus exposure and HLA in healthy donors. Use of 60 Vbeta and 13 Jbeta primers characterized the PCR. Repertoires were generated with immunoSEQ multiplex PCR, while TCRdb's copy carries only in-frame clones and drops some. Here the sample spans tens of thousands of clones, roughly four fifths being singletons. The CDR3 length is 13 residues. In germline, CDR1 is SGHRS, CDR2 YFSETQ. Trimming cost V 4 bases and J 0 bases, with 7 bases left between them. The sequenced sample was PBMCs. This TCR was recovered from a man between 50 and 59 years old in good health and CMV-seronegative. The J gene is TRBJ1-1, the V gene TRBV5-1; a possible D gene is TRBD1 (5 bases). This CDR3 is CASSPQVNTEAFF. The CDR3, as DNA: TGCGCCAGCAGCCCACAGGTGAACACTGAAGCTTTCTTT. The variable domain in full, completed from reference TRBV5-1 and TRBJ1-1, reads KAGVTQTPRYLIKTRGQQVTLSCSPISGHRSVSWYQQTPGQGLQFLFEYFSETQRNKGNFPGRFSGRQFSNSRSEMNVSTLELGDSALYLCASSPQVNTEAFFGQGTRLTVV.